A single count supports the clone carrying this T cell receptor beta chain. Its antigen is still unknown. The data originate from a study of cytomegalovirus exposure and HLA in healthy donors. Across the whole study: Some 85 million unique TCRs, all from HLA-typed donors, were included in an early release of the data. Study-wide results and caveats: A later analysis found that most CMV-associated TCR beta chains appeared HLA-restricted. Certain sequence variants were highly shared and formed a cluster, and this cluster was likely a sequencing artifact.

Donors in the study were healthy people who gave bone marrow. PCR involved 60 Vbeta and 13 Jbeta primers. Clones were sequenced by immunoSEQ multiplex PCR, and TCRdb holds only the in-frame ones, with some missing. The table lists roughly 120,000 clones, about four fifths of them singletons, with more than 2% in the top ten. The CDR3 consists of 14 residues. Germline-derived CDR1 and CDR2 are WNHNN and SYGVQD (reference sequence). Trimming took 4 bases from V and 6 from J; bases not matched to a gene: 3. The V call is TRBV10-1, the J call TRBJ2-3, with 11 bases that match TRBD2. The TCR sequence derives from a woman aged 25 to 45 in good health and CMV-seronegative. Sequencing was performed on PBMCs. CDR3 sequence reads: CASSGTSGSDTQYF. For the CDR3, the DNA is TGCGCCAGCAGTGGGACTAGCGGGTCTGATACGCAGTATTTT.